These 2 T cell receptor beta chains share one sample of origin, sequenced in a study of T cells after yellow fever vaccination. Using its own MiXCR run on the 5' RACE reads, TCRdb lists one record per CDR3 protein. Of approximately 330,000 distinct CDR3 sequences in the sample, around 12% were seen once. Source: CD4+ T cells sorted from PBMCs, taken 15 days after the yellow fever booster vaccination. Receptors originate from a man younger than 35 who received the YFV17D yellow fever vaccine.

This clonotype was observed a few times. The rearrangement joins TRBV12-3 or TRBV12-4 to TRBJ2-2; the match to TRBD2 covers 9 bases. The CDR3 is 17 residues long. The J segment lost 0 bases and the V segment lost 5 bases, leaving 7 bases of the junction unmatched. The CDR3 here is CASSPHSGGANTGELFF. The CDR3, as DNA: TGTGCCAGCAGTCCCCATAGCGGGGGAGCGAACACCGGGGAGCTGTTTTTT.

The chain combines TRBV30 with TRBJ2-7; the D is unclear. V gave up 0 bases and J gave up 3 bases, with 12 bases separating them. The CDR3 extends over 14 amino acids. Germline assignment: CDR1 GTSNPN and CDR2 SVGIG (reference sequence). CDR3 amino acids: CAWSVMHSYYEQYF. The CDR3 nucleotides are TGTGCCTGGAGTGTAATGCACAGTTACTACGAGCAGTACTTC.